Listed below are T cell receptor beta chains from one sample, sequenced in a study of blood T cell repertoires in COVID-19. Using immunoSEQ multiplex PCR, the repertoire was profiled, and TCRdb retains in-frame clones only, with some absent. This repertoire shows about 380,000 clones, roughly 85% found once; its top ten account for about 3.6%. The sample was peripheral blood. Receptor source: a woman under 30 with acute or convalescent COVID-19. CDR3s include the opening cysteine and the closing phenylalanine or tryptophan. The D gene is left open where the match is weak. The listing skips clone size in some rows; elsewhere it reads once, few, many or a size class.

clone size	CDR3 length	V gene	J gene	D gene	CDR3 protein	CDR3 DNA
-	15	TRBV7-9	TRBJ1-4	-	CASSLGGQPNEKLFF	TGTGCCAGCAGCTTAGGAGGGCAACCTAATGAAAAACTGTTTTTT
-	16	TRBV19	TRBJ1-6	TRBD1	CASRAEGQGAYSPLHF	TGTGCCAGTAGGGCCGAGGGACAGGGGGCTTACTCACCCCTCCACTTT
-	13	TRBV19	TRBJ1-1	-	CASSWQVGTEAFF	TGTGCCAGTAGTTGGCAGGTCGGCACTGAAGCTTTCTTT
-	14	TRBV4-1	TRBJ1-3	-	CASSQEGAGNTIYF	TGCGCCAGCAGCCAAGAGGGAGCTGGAAACACCATATATTTT
-	15	TRBV11-2	TRBJ1-4	-	CASSPIQGWGEKLFF	TGTGCCAGCAGCCCAATCCAGGGTTGGGGTGAAAAACTGTTTTTT
once	16	TRBV5-6	TRBJ1-3	TRBD1	CASSLPRDSSGNTIYF	TGTGCCAGCAGCTTGCCCCGGGACAGCTCTGGAAACACCATATATTTT
once	14	TRBV20-1	TRBJ1-3	-	CSASPQISGNTIYF	TGCAGTGCTAGTCCCCAGATCTCTGGAAACACCATATATTTT
many	17	TRBV6-2/TRBV6-3	TRBJ1-1	-	CASSPRAFSREGTEAFF	TGTGCCAGCAGCCCTAGGGCATTCAGCCGGGAGGGGACTGAAGCTTTCTTT
-	16	TRBV21-1	TRBJ2-3	-	CASIVSGSGDTDTQYF	TGTGCCAGCATAGTCAGCGGGAGCGGAGATACAGATACGCAGTATTTT
-	13	TRBV5-1	TRBJ1-6	TRBD1	CASSKDRASPLHF	TGCGCCAGCAGCAAAGACAGGGCTTCACCCCTCCACTTT
-	15	TRBV4-1	TRBJ1-2	TRBD1	CASSQGGIGGEGYTF	TGCGCCAGCAGCCAAGGGGGGATAGGGGGCGAGGGCTACACCTTC
-	16	TRBV7-3	TRBJ2-3	TRBD2	CASSLGAGGAKDTQYF	TGTGCCAGCAGCTTAGGAGCGGGGGGAGCTAAAGATACGCAGTATTTT
few	14	TRBV5-1	TRBJ1-1	TRBD1	CASSWTGTRTEAFF	TGCGCCAGCAGCTGGACAGGGACTCGAACTGAAGCTTTCTTT
-	14	TRBV30	TRBJ1-1	-	CAWSATTLNTEAFF	TGTGCCTGGAGTGCCACGACATTGAACACTGAAGCTTTCTTT
-	18	TRBV21-1	TRBJ2-6	-	CASTSGQGANPGANVLTF	TGTGCCAGCACCTCGGGACAGGGGGCAAATCCTGGGGCCAACGTCCTGACTTTC
-	16	TRBV15	TRBJ1-2	-	CATSRALATGPYGYTF	TGTGCCACCAGCAGAGCTCTTGCGACAGGACCTTATGGCTACACCTTC
-	16	TRBV24-1	TRBJ2-7	-	CATSDLGVTPSYEQYF	TGTGCCACCAGTGATTTGGGAGTAACCCCCTCCTACGAGCAGTACTTC
-	13	TRBV9	TRBJ1-1	-	CASSVADRPEAFF	TGTGCCAGCAGCGTAGCGGACAGACCAGAAGCTTTCTTT
-	12	TRBV7-9	TRBJ1-6	-	CASSLVYSPLHF	TGTGCCAGCAGCTTAGTCTATTCACCCCTCCACTTT
-	14	TRBV30	TRBJ2-4	-	CAWGDSYFKNIQYF	TGTGCCTGGGGCGACAGTTACTTCAAAAACATTCAGTACTTC
-	14	TRBV2	TRBJ1-2	-	CASSDGRGNYGYTF	TGTGCCAGCAGTGACGGCAGGGGTAACTATGGCTACACCTTC
-	11	TRBV27	TRBJ2-1	-	CASNSYNEQFF	TGTGCCAGCAACAGTTACAATGAGCAGTTCTTC
-	17	TRBV18	TRBJ1-4	-	CASSPTVADATNEKLFF	TGTGCCAGCTCACCAACGGTGGCGGATGCAACTAATGAAAAACTGTTTTTT
few	15	TRBV6-5	TRBJ2-7	TRBD2	CASSYVLAGTYEQYF	TGTGCCAGCAGTTACGTACTAGCGGGAACCTACGAGCAGTACTTC
-	14	TRBV6-5	TRBJ1-1	-	CASSTRGRSTEAFF	TGTGCCAGCAGTACCAGGGGTCGGAGCACTGAAGCTTTCTTT